The entry below describes one TCR beta chain. This record belongs to a study of T-cell memory formation after mild COVID-19. TCRdb reprocessed the 5' RACE reads with MiXCR, giving one entry per CDR3 protein. Here the sample spans approximately 410,000 distinct CDR3 sequences, 23% being singletons. CDR3 size: 16 residues. V was clipped by 8 bases and J by 6 bases, with 24 bases between them. Germline CDR1 SGHRS, CDR2 YFSETQ. The sequence was obtained from an adult woman who had mild COVID-19 (a few samples of this study predate the infection). Cell type and time point are not known. Material for sequencing was PBMCs or a T cell subset sorted from them (not recorded which). The chain uses TRBV5-1 and TRBJ2-1, with D perhaps TRBD2 (6 bases). CDR3 in amino acids: CASSPTPGTLSNEQFF. CDR3 DNA sequence: TGCGCCAGTAGCCCTACCCCCGGGACTCTGTCCAATGAGCAGTTCTTC.